This TCR beta chain was identified in a study of cytomegalovirus exposure and HLA in healthy donors. Study conclusions and caveats: Productive status was seen about 87% or about 30% of the time for most TCR beta V segments in an earlier analysis.

Primers included in the PCR were 60 Vbeta and 13 Jbeta primers. Assay: immunoSEQ multiplex PCR; the TCRdb copy retains only in-frame clones and omits some. This table holds under 200,000 clones, around 80% found once. V was cut by 3 bases and J by 4 bases, with 9 bases left in between. CDR3 length equals 13 residues. Germline CDR1 MNHEY, CDR2 SMNVEV (reference sequence). This clone turned up a few times. The antigen remains unidentified. The specimen sequenced was PBMCs. The genes are TRBV27 and TRBJ1-2; possible D gene TRBD1, 6 bases. This clonotype was sampled from a woman between 35 and 50 years old in good health and CMV-seropositive. CDR3 DNA sequence: TGTGCCAGCAGTTTGGGAGGGGGCTATGGCTACACCTTC. This sequence encodes CASSLGGGYGYTF.